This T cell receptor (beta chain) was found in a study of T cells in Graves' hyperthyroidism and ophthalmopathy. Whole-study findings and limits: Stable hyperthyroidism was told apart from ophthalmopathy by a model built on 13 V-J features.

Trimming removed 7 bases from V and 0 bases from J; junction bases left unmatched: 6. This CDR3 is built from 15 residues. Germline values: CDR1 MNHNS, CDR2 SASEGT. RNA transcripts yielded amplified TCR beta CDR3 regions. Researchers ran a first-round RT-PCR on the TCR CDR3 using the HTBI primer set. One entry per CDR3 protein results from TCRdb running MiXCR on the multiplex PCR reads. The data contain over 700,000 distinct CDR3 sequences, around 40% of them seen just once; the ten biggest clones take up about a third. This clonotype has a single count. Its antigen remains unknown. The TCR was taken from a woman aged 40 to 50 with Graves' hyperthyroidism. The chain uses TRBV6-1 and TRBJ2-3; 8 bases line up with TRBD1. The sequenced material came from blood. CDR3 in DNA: TGTGCCAGCACCCGGCAGGGGGCCAGCACAGATACGCAGTATTTT. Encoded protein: CASTRQGASTDTQYF.